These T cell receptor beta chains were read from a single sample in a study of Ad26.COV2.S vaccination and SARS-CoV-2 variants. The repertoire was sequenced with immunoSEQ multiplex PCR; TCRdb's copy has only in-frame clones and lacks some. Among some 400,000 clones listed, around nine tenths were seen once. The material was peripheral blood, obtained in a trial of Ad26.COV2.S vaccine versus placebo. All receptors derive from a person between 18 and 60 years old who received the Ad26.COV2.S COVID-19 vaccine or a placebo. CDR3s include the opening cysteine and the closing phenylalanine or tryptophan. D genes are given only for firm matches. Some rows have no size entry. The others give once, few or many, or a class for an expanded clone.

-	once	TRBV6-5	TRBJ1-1	CASSLKGGTEAFF	TGTGCCAGCTCCCTTAAGGGGGGGACTGAAGCTTTCTTT
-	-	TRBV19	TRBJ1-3	CASSKGLSGNTIYF	TGTGCCAGCTCGAAGGGCCTCTCTGGAAACACCATATATTTT
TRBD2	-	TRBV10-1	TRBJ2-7	CASSPTSGRGEQYF	TGCGCCAGCAGTCCGACTAGCGGGAGAGGGGAGCAGTACTTC
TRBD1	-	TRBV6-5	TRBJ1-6	CASSYHGQGNSPLHF	TGTGCCAGCAGTTACCATGGACAGGGTAATTCACCCCTCCACTTT
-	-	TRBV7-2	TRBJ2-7	CASSFGSAYEQYF	TGTGCCAGCAGCTTTGGGTCGGCCTACGAGCAGTACTTC
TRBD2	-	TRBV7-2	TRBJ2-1	CASSFLAGFHNEQFF	TGTGCCAGCAGCTTTCTAGCGGGGTTTCACAATGAGCAGTTCTTC
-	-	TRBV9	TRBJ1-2	CASSVEEGRPDGYTF	TGTGCCAGCAGCGTAGAAGAGGGGCGCCCGGATGGCTACACCTTC
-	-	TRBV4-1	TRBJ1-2	CASSLQPGNKDYGYTF	TGCGCCAGCAGCCTCCAGCCAGGGAATAAGGACTATGGCTACACCTTC
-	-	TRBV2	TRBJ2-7	CASSTDSYEQYF	TGTGCCAGCAGTACCGACAGTTACGAGCAGTACTTC
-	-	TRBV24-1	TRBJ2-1	CATSDVSEGNDEQFF	TGTGCCACCAGTGATGTAAGCGAGGGGAACGATGAGCAGTTCTTC
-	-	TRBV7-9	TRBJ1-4	CASSSTGATNEKLFF	TGTGCCAGCAGCTCTACCGGGGCAACTAATGAAAAACTGTTTTTT
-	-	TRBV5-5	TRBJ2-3	CASSPGLFTDTQYF	TGTGCCAGCAGCCCGGGACTTTTCACAGATACGCAGTATTTT
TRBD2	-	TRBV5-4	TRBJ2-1	CASSPLAGGPNEQFF	TGTGCCAGCAGCCCACTAGCGGGAGGGCCAAATGAGCAGTTCTTC
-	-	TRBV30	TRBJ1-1	CASSGVGGWGTEAFF	TGTGCCTCGTCGGGTGTGGGGGGCTGGGGCACTGAAGCTTTCTTT
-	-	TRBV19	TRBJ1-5	CASSIGPRNSNQPQHF	TGTGCCAGTAGTATAGGGCCCAGGAATAGCAATCAGCCCCAGCATTTT
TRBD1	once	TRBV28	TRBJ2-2	CASRPADRGWFGELFF	TGTGCCAGCAGGCCAGCGGACAGGGGTTGGTTCGGGGAGCTGTTTTTT
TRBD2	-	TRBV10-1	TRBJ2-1	CASSLLAGGDVQFF	TGCGCCAGCAGCTTACTAGCGGGGGGTGATGTGCAGTTCTTC
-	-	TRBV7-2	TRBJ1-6	CASSLEGRRSSYNSPLHF	TGTGCCAGCAGCTTAGAAGGACGGAGAAGCTCCTATAATTCACCCCTCCACTTT
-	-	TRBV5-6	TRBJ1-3	CASSAKQGYTIYF	TGTGCCAGCAGCGCGAAACAGGGATACACCATATATTTT
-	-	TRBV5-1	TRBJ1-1	CASSLGFGDTEAFF	TGCGCCAGCAGCTTGGGTTTCGGGGACACTGAAGCTTTCTTT
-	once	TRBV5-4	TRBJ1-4	CASSHQRGRNEKLFF	TGTGCCAGCAGCCACCAAAGGGGGAGGAATGAAAAACTGTTTTTT
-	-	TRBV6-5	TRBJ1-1	CASRSRGQNTEAFF	TGTGCCAGCAGGTCGAGGGGCCAGAACACTGAAGCTTTCTTT
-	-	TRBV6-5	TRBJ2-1	CASSTDTRQFF	TGTGCCAGCAGTACCGACACAAGGCAGTTCTTC
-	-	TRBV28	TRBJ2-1	CASSLLGGGQSYNEQFF	TGTGCCAGCAGTTTATTGGGTGGAGGACAGTCCTACAATGAGCAGTTCTTC
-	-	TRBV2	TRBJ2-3	CASTEGSSSTDTQYF	TGTGCCAGCACCGAGGGGAGCTCTAGCACAGATACGCAGTATTTT
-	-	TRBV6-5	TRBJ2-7	CASSYSGREWQYF	TGTGCCAGCAGTTACTCGGGCAGGGAGTGGCAGTACTTC
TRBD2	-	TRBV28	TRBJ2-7	CASSLVLAGVEYEQYF	TGTGCCAGCAGTTTAGTTTTGGCGGGAGTAGAATACGAGCAGTACTTC
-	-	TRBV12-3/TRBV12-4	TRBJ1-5	CASSFWDNQPQHF	TGTGCCAGCAGTTTTTGGGATAATCAGCCCCAGCATTTT
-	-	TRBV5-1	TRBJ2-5	CASSLSVGEETQYF	TGCGCCAGCAGCTTATCCGTGGGGGAAGAGACCCAGTACTTC
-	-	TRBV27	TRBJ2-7	CASSLLSGSSYEQYF	TGTGCCAGCAGCCTCCTTAGCGGCTCGAGTTACGAGCAGTACTTC
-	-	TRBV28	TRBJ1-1	CASRLQGYTEAFF	TGTGCCAGCAGACTTCAAGGATACACTGAAGCTTTCTTT